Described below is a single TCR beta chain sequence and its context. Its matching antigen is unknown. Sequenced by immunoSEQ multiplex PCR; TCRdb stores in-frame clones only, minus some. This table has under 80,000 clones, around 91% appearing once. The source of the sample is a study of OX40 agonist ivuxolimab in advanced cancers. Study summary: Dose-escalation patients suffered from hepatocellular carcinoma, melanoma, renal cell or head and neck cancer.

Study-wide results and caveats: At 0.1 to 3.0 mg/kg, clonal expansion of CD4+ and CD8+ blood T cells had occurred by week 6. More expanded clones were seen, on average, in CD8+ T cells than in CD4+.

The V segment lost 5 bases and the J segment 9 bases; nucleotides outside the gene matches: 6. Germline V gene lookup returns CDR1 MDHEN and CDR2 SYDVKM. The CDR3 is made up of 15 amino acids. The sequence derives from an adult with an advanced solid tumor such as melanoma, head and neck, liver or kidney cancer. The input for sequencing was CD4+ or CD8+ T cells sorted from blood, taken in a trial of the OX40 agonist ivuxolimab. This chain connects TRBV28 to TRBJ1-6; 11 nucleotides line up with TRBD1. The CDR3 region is CASSPGQGAFSPLHF. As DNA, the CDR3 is TGTGCCAGCAGTCCAGGACAGGGGGCTTTTTCACCCCTCCACTTT.